The present entry profiles one TCR beta chain with its context. This specimen comes from a study of T cell repertoires in cytomegalovirus infection. TCRdb re-called the reads through MiXCR, storing one row per CDR3 protein. The table includes almost 500,000 distinct CDR3 sequences, about 11% detected once. CDR3 length equals 18 residues. With 3 bases clipped from V and 0 bases from J, the junction kept 10 bases outside the gene matches. Per the germline V gene, CDR1 is LGHDT and CDR2 is YNNKEL (reference sequence). The rearrangement joins TRBV3-1 to TRBJ2-5; 10 nucleotides line up with TRBD2. The TCR originated in a human donor in good health (CMV status not recorded). Some clones in this sample may be carry-over from other donors' samples. The sample comprised PBMCs. The DNA for the CDR3 is TGTGCCAGCAGCCATGCGTTTCCTAGCGGGGGCAACCAAGAGACCCAGTACTTC. Translated: CASSHAFPSGGNQETQYF.